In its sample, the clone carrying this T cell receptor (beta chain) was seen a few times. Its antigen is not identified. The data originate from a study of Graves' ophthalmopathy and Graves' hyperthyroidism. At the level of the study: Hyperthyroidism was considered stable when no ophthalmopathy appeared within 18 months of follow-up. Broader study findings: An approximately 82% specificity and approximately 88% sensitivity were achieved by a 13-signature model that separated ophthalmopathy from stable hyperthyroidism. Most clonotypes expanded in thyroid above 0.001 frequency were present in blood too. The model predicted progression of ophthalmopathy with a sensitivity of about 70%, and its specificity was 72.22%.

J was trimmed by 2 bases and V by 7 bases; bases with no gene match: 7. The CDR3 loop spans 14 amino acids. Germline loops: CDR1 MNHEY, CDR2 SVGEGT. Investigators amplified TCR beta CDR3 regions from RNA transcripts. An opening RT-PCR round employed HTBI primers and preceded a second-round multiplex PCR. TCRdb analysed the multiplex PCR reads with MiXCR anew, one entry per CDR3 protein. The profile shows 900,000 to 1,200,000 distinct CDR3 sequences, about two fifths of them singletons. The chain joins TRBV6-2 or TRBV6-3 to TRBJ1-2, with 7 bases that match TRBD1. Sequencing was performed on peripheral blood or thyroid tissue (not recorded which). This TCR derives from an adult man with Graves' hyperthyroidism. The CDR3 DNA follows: TGTGCCAGCAACAGACAGGGTGTGAACTATGGCTACACCTTC. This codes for CASNRQGVNYGYTF.